These 32 T cell receptor beta chains originate from one sample sequenced in a study of post-analysis software for immune sequencing data. Overall study results and limits: Included in a set of roughly five TRBV segments more frequent in patients than controls were TRBV5-6, TRBV5-1 and TRBV20-1.

No antigen is known for these receptors. Carried by the TCR beta cDNA libraries were unique molecular identifiers. TCRdb called the PCR reads again in MiXCR, with one record for every CDR3 protein. The table lists approximately 730,000 distinct CDR3 sequences, 30% of them singletons. Material: blood. The receptor set was obtained from a girl aged 10 to 17 with multiple sclerosis.

The table lists this clonotype with many counts. This sequence joins TRBV7-8 and TRBJ2-1; 15 nucleotides line up with TRBD2. The length of the CDR3 is 15 residues. Germline CDR1 is SGHVS and CDR2 is FQNEAQ. The V and J ends lost 4 bases and 6 bases, in that order; junction bases with no gene match: 1. CDR3 coding DNA: TGTGCCAGCAGCTGGACTAGCGGGAGGGCCAATGAGCAGTTCTTC. It encodes CASSWTSGRANEQFF.

Of note for this clonotype: At one end the junction does not follow the germline gene, possibly because of a read error. The chain employs TRBV20-1 and TRBJ1-2; D ambiguous. Looked up from germline, CDR1 is DFQATT and CDR2 is SNEGSKA (reference sequence). CDR3 length: 12 residues. The CDR3 is CRARVGSMGYTF. CDR3 nucleotides: TGCAGGGCTAGGGTCGGATCTATGGGCTACACCTTT.

The CDR3 DNA reads as TGTGCCAGCAGCCATCCCACGGGACAGTCACTGGAAGGCTCCTACAATGAGCAGTACTTC. Translating gives CASSHPTGQSLEGSYNEQYF. The gene calls are TRBV7-9 and TRBJ2-1; 7 positions agree with TRBD1. The end of the DNA aligns better with TRBJ2-7, so the J call may be wrong. Germline CDR1 is SEHNR and CDR2 is FQNEAQ (reference sequence). This CDR3 contains 20 residues.

A few counts support this clonotype. The chain combines TRBV4-3 with TRBJ2-4; possibly TRBD1 or TRBD2 for D (6 bases each). The CDR3 totals 14 residues. Germline CDR1 is LGHNA and CDR2 is YSLEER. The V gene lost 0 bases and the J gene lost 13 bases, with 16 bases spanning the gap. The CDR3 reads CASSQEPGAGEQYF. In DNA form, the CDR3 reads TGCGCCAGCAGCCAAGAGCCGGGGGCGGGTGAGCAGTACTTC.

This clonotype was counted a few times. The chain links TRBV5-5 to TRBJ1-2; D unresolved. Trimming cost V 3 bases and J 6 bases, with 24 bases left between them. The length of the CDR3 is 17 residues. Per germline, CDR1 SGHKS and CDR2 YYEKEE (reference sequence). This CDR3 reads CASSSSSVVRIGNGYTF. CDR3 nucleotide sequence: TGTGCCAGCAGCTCAAGCAGTGTTGTACGGATTGGCAATGGCTACACCTTC. The full variable domain, its missing parts supplied by reference TRBV5-5 and TRBJ1-2, is DAGVTQSPTHLIKTRGQQVTLRCSPISGHKSVSWYQQVLGQGPQFIFQYYEKEERGRGNFPDRFSARQFPNYSSELNVNALLLGDSALYLCASSSSSVVRIGNGYTFGSGTRLTVV.

This clonotype was observed a few times. This chain connects TRBV15 to TRBJ2-5; weak D call: TRBD1 (6 bases). This CDR3 region has 16 residues. Germline V gene lookup returns CDR1 LNHNV and CDR2 YYDKDF (reference sequence). Trimming pared 3 bases from V and 2 bases from J, leaving 16 bases between. DNA for the CDR3: TGTGCCACCAGCAGGGACGGGAAGGGGACACAAGAGACCCAGTACTTC. Translated, it gives CATSRDGKGTQETQYF.

This clonotype showed up many times. The chain has TRBV28 and TRBJ2-4, with D uncertain. Trimming pared 8 bases from V and 0 bases from J, leaving 5 bases between. Germline V gives CDR1 MDHEN, CDR2 SYDVKM. The CDR3 extends over 12 amino acids. The CDR3 region is CASGIAKNIQYF. DNA of the CDR3: TGTGCCAGCGGGATAGCCAAAAACATTCAGTACTTC.

This clonotype was seen a handful of times. The rearrangement uses TRBV28 and TRBJ1-2; no clear D gene. V lost 4 bases to trimming and J lost 3 bases, with 9 bases between them. CDR1 is MDHEN and CDR2 is SYDVKM in the germline V gene. CDR3 length: 13 amino acids. The CDR3 loop is CASSSSIDYGYTF. The DNA of the CDR3 is TGTGCCAGCAGTTCGTCCATCGACTATGGCTACACCTTC.

CDR3 nucleotides: TGTGCCAGCAGGGCGACTAGCGGGAGGGTAGGAGAGACCCAGTACTTC. This encodes CASRATSGRVGETQYF. The chain joins TRBV2 to TRBJ2-5, with TRBD2 matching over 14 bases. V was pared by 6 bases and J by 4 bases, with 7 bases of the junction left unmatched. Germline V gene lookup returns CDR1 SNHLY and CDR2 FYNNEI. This CDR3 is built from 16 residues.

The gene calls are TRBV28 and TRBJ2-7; D uncertain. CDR1 and CDR2 (germline): MDHEN, SYDVKM. With 6 bases removed from V and 0 bases from J, the gap between germline ends came to 9 bases. This CDR3 comprises 13 residues. As DNA, the CDR3 is TGTGCCAGCAGCAAACCGAGCTCCTACGAGCAGTACTTC. Encoded protein: CASSKPSSYEQYF.

This clonotype was recorded a few times. The gene calls are TRBV5-1 and TRBJ2-5; the D gene is possibly TRBD2 (6 bases). The germline gives CDR1 SGHRS, CDR2 YFSETQ. The V end lost 4 bases, the J end lost 2 bases, and 15 bases lay between the germline ends. This CDR3 spans 15 amino acids. The CDR3 protein is CASSNPSGRQETQYF. The CDR3 region has the DNA TGCGCCAGCAGCAATCCGTCAGGGAGGCAAGAGACCCAGTACTTC.

This clonotype was seen more than once but under ten times. The rearrangement links TRBV7-8 to TRBJ1-2; D gene ambiguous. V was clipped by 5 bases and J by 8 bases, with 12 bases between them. This CDR3 comprises 12 residues. The germline V gene has CDR1 SGHVS and CDR2 FQNEAQ. The CDR3 spells CASSEAWEGYTF. The CDR3 DNA reads TGTGCCAGCAGCGAAGCATGGGAAGGCTACACCTTC.

This clonotype appeared a few times. The CDR3 DNA sequence: TGTGCCAGCTCCTGGACAGGGGCGGGGAATCAGCCCCAGCATTTT. Translated, it gives CASSWTGAGNQPQHF. The chain carries TRBV6-2 or TRBV6-3 and TRBJ1-5; 9 bases line up with TRBD1. Germline CDR1 MNHEY, CDR2 SVGEGT. V lost 8 bases to trimming and J lost 4 bases; unmatched junction nucleotides: 9. The CDR3 is 15 amino acids.

This clonotype was observed a handful of times. This chain joins TRBV29-1 and TRBJ1-1; possibly TRBD1 for D (5 bases). The ends were cut back, 4 bases at V and 7 bases at J, with 28 bases in the middle. The CDR3 consists of 17 residues. Germline V gene lookup returns CDR1 SQVTM and CDR2 ANQGSEA. The CDR3 DNA follows: TGCAGCGTTGTCCCGTACAACAAACAGGAGCCAGGACGTGAAGCTTTCTTT. Amino acid sequence: CSVVPYNKQEPGREAFF. Based on the CDR3 plus reference TRBV29-1 and TRBJ1-1, the full variable domain is SAVISQKPSRDICQRGTSLTIQCQVDSQVTMMFWYRQQPGQSLTLIATANQGSEATYESGFVIDKFPISRPNLTFSTLTVSNMSPEDSSIYLCSVVPYNKQEPGREAFFGQGTRLTVV.

The rearrangement links TRBV29-1 to TRBJ1-5; D not resolved. CDR3 length: 15 residues. Germline CDR1 reads SQVTM; CDR2 reads ANQGSEA. The V end lost 4 bases, the J end lost 2 bases, and 15 bases lay between the germline ends. The DNA for the CDR3 is TGCAGCGTTGTTTGGAGGGATCGGGGCAATCAGCCCCAGCATTTT. Its translation: CSVVWRDRGNQPQHF.

A few counts support this clonotype. V usage is TRBV10-2 and J usage is TRBJ1-2, with 9 bases aligning to TRBD1. After removal of 2 bases from V and 9 bases from J, the junction contained 7 bases not matched to a gene. The CDR3 is 14 amino acids. The germline V gene has CDR1 WSHSY and CDR2 SAAADI. CDR3 protein: CASSEGTGGLSYTF. The CDR3 DNA reads TGCGCCAGCAGTGAGGGTACAGGGGGCTTGAGCTACACCTTC.

The chain couples TRBV12-3 or TRBV12-4 to TRBJ1-4; unclear D gene. V was clipped by 7 bases and J by 9 bases, with 15 bases between them. The CDR3 extends over 13 amino acids. The DNA for the CDR3 is TGTGCCAGCACCACTCTAGGGATTAAAAAACTGTTTTTT. Translating it yields CASTTLGIKKLFF.

As concerns this clonotype: Given a much more abundant clone one base away, this may be a read error. The V and J genes are TRBV29-1 and TRBJ2-1; 11 positions agree with TRBD1. The V gene end was trimmed by 0 bases and the J gene end by 13 bases; junction bases not matched to a gene: 23. Germline CDR1 reads SQVTM; CDR2 reads ANQGSEA. The CDR3 runs to 19 residues. CDR3: CSVEEWDRDRGFLEETQFF. CDR3 nucleotide sequence: TGCAGCGTTGAAGAGTGGGACCGGGACAGGGGGTTTTTGGAAGAGACCCAGTTCTTC.

This chain connects TRBV5-1 to TRBJ2-6; D is unclear. The CDR3 is 16 amino acids. Trimming took 6 bases from V and 2 from J, leaving 15 bases between them. The germline V gene encodes CDR1 SGHRS and CDR2 YFSETQ. DNA of the CDR3: TGCGCCAGCACCTCGACGGGTCCTGCTGGGGCCAACGTCCTGACTTTC. Translated, it gives CASTSTGPAGANVLTF.

The rearrangement joins TRBV10-3 to TRBJ2-1; D possibly corresponds to TRBD1 (5 bases). CDR1 is ENHRY and CDR2 is SYGVKD in the germline V gene. V was clipped by 4 bases and J by 6 bases, with 16 bases between them. CDR3 size: 15 residues. The CDR3 protein is CAISGWGLTTNEQFF. The CDR3 nucleotides are TGTGCCATCAGTGGATGGGGCCTAACAACCAATGAGCAGTTCTTC.

This clonotype was detected a few times. The rearrangement links TRBV4-3 to TRBJ2-5; D not certain. Trimming stripped 0 bases from V and 6 bases from J, with 8 bases between. The CDR3 is made up of 13 amino acids. Germline V gives CDR1 LGHNA, CDR2 YSLEER. In DNA form, the CDR3 reads TGCGCCAGCAGCCAAGATCAAGGCAAGACCCAGTACTTC. It yields the protein CASSQDQGKTQYF.

The rearrangement uses TRBV27 and TRBJ2-3; tentatively, D is TRBD2 (6 bases). V was shortened by 7 bases and J by 1 base, with 18 bases between the two germline ends. Germline-derived CDR1 and CDR2 are MNHEY and SMNVEV (reference sequence). The CDR3 spans 16 residues. CDR3 sequence reads: CASTRLGDSGTDTQYF. The CDR3 DNA sequence: TGTGCCAGCACCCGCCTTGGGGACTCTGGCACAGATACGCAGTATTTT.

The rearrangement uses TRBV20-1 and TRBJ2-5, with 9 nucleotides matching TRBD2. V was pared by 5 bases and J by 4 bases, with 8 bases of the junction left unmatched. This CDR3 region has 14 residues. In germline, CDR1 is DFQATT, CDR2 SNEGSKA (reference sequence). CDR3 in DNA: TGCAGTGCTCAAGGGGCGGGAGGGACAGAGACCCAGTACTTC. This encodes CSAQGAGGTETQYF.

The chain is built from TRBV18 and TRBJ2-7; the match to TRBD1 covers 7 bases. The closer fit of TRBJ2-5 to the DNA end suggests the J call may be wrong. Germline V lookup: CDR1 KGHSH, CDR2 LQKENI. This CDR3 region has 15 residues. The CDR3 spells CASSPPTGKYQTQYF. CDR3 nucleotides: TGTGCCAGCTCACCACCGACAGGGAAGTACCAGACCCAGTACTTC.

This clonotype was seen a handful of times. The rearrangement links TRBV6-6 to TRBJ1-4, with 7 bases matching TRBD1. This CDR3 has 15 amino acids. V lost 6 bases, J lost 6 bases, and 10 bases stayed unmatched. Germline CDR1 MNHNY, CDR2 SVGAGI (reference sequence). The DNA for the CDR3 is TGTGCCAGCAGCCCGTCAGGGGGAAGGGATGAAAAACTGTTTTTT. Translating gives CASSPSGGRDEKLFF.

There are a few counts of this clonotype. The CDR3 spells CSATQQGSGNQPQHF. The DNA of the CDR3 is TGCAGTGCTACCCAACAGGGATCCGGCAATCAGCCCCAGCATTTT. This chain uses TRBV20-1 with TRBJ1-5, with D possibly TRBD1 on 6 matching bases. Germline CDR1 DFQATT, CDR2 SNEGSKA (reference sequence). This CDR3 has 15 residues. V was cut by 4 bases and J by 2 bases, with 15 bases left in between.

This clonotype was seen a handful of times. The rearrangement links TRBV27 to TRBJ1-2, with 7 nucleotides matching TRBD1. Per the germline V gene, CDR1 is MNHEY and CDR2 is SMNVEV (reference sequence). Trimming removed 5 bases from V and 4 bases from J; junction bases left unmatched: 7. The CDR3 is 14 residues long. This chain's CDR3 is CASSAETGSYGYTF. CDR3 DNA sequence: TGTGCCAGCAGTGCCGAGACAGGGTCCTATGGCTACACCTTC.

CDR3 coding DNA: TGCGCCAGCAGCGGGGTCGGGGGGCGGGAATACAATGAGCAGTTCTTC. Protein product: CASSGVGGREYNEQFF. The chain recombines TRBV5-1 with TRBJ2-1; possible D gene TRBD2, 7 bases. The V and J ends lost 4 bases and 4 bases respectively, with 18 bases between them. This CDR3 is built from 16 residues. The germline CDR1 and CDR2 sequences are SGHRS and YFSETQ.

The chain is built from TRBV3-1 and TRBJ2-7, with 7 bases fitting TRBD2. Germline-derived CDR1 and CDR2 are LGHDT and YNNKEL (reference sequence). Germline trimming cut 0 bases from V and 7 bases from J; bases unmatched to any gene: 15. The CDR3 consists of 17 residues. The CDR3 nucleotides are TGTGCCAGCAGCCAAGATCTTGCGGGAGAGTCCTACAATGAGCAGTACTTC. This codes for CASSQDLAGESYNEQYF.

V usage is TRBV5-5 and J usage is TRBJ1-5; possible D gene TRBD1, 6 bases. CDR1 and CDR2 from the germline V gene are SGHKS and YYEKEE (reference sequence). Trimming shortened V by 3 bases and J by 4 bases, and 14 bases separated the two germline ends. The CDR3 sequence is 15 residues long. CDR3 in DNA: TGTGCCAGCAGCTGGGACCGGGACAAGAATCAGCCCCAGCATTTT. This translates into CASSWDRDKNQPQHF.

V is TRBV7-2 and J is TRBJ2-7, with 8 bases fitting TRBD2. J gave up 4 bases and V 6 bases, and 5 bases lay outside the gene matches. Germline CDR1 and CDR2: SGHTA and FQGNSA. CDR3 length equals 13 residues. CDR3 protein: CASSGGGKYEQYF. CDR3 nucleotide sequence: TGTGCCAGCAGTGGCGGGGGGAAGTACGAGCAGTACTTC.

In its sample, this clonotype was seen a few times. This sequence joins TRBV28 and TRBJ1-2, with D possibly being TRBD1 (6 bases). V lost 8 bases and J 5 bases, leaving 9 bases between the germline ends. The CDR3 has 11 amino acids. Germline loops: CDR1 MDHEN, CDR2 SYDVKM. CDR3: CASQGRYGYTF. The CDR3 bases are TGTGCCAGCCAGGGGCGATATGGCTACACCTTC.